The following is a T cell receptor (beta chain) sequence with its context. Its antigen is unknown. This sample includes further DNA sequences coding for the same CDR3. The entry originates in a study of shared clonotypes between healthy human individuals. General study findings and limits: It was only blood that was sampled, and tissue repertoires likely differ. Limited genetic and exposure-history diversity came from having few donors.

Donors were healthy HIV-negative adults without recent acute infections or vaccinations. The CDR3 runs to 16 residues. Germline CDR1 is MNHEY and CDR2 is SVGAGI. The junction had 3 bases not matched to a gene; V was cut back by 2 bases and J by 6 bases. Deep was the level at which the assay was run. Sequenced by immunoSEQ multiplex PCR; TCRdb stores in-frame clones only, minus some. The sample holds about 2.4 million clones, approximately 93% seen once. This rearrangement joins TRBV6-5 to TRBJ2-1, with TRBD2 matching over 14 bases. The material sequenced was naive CD4+ T cells from PBMCs. Subset specified: CD45RA+ positively selected. The receptor comes from a man younger than 35 in good health. Some clones in this sample may be carry-over from other donors' samples. CDR3 nucleotide sequence: TGTGCCAGCAGTTACAGGACTAGCGGGAGGACCAATGAGCAGTTCTTC. Its translation: CASSYRTSGRTNEQFF.